The source of this T cell receptor (beta chain) is a study of blood T cell repertoires in COVID-19. As for the study in general: Both acute and convalescent COVID-19 samples were obtained from the United States, Italy and Spain. T cells, B-cell-depleted T cells, or PBMCs supplied cDNA or gDNA.

From germline, CDR1 is MDHEN and CDR2 SYDVKM. With 3 bases removed from V and 9 bases from J, the gap between germline ends came to 6 bases. The CDR3 has 11 residues. Original processing methods: Amplification of reference gene primers provided the estimated nucleated cell counts. Assay: immunoSEQ multiplex PCR; the TCRdb copy retains only in-frame clones and omits some. D and trimming come from the DNA, and the V and J calls and clone size come from that table. Here the sample spans 150,000 to 200,000 clones, roughly four fifths being singletons. The J gene is TRBJ1-3, the V gene TRBV28, with a tentative D call TRBD1 (5 bases). Sequencing used peripheral blood. This TCR was recovered from a human donor with acute or convalescent COVID-19. The donor label of this sample is uncertain. CDR3 region: CASSFQGTIYF. The CDR3 DNA follows: TGTGCCAGCAGTTTCCAGGGCACCATATATTTT.